A selection of T cell receptor beta chains follows, all from one sample in a study of cytomegalovirus exposure and HLA in healthy donors. Using immunoSEQ multiplex PCR, the repertoire was profiled, and TCRdb retains in-frame clones only, with some absent. The sample records over 250,000 clones, approximately 90% being singletons. Sequenced material: PBMCs. The receptors come from a woman aged 25 to 39 in good health and CMV-seropositive. CDR3s include the opening cysteine and the closing phenylalanine or tryptophan. The order of the fields is V gene, D gene, clone size, J gene, CDR3 protein, CDR3 DNA. D genes are given only for firm matches. Expanded clones are given a class, and other clones once, few, many or no size at all.

>TRBV7-8|-|-|TRBJ2-7
CASSLAPDFEQYF
TGTGCCAGCAGCTTAGCCCCCGATTTCGAGCAGTACTTC
>TRBV18|-|-|TRBJ2-2
CASSPRVENTGELFF
TGTGCCAGCTCCCCCAGGGTAGAGAACACCGGGGAGCTGTTTTTT
>TRBV7-2|-|-|TRBJ2-5
CASSLLGDRPQYF
TGTGCCAGCAGCTTACTTGGGGACCGGCCCCAGTACTTC
>TRBV2|-|-|TRBJ1-1
CASSPYGGVGEAFF
TGTGCCAGCAGTCCTTATGGGGGGGTGGGTGAAGCTTTCTTT
>TRBV6-6|-|-|TRBJ2-7
CASSLTSSYEQYF
TGTGCCAGCAGTTTAACCTCGTCCTACGAGCAGTACTTC
>TRBV4-1|TRBD2|-|TRBJ2-5
CASSQVVSGGGETQYF
TGCGCCAGCAGCCAAGTAGTGAGCGGGGGCGGGGAGACCCAGTACTTC
>TRBV13|-|-|TRBJ2-1
CASSPLRQYNEQFF
TGTGCCAGCAGCCCCCTGAGACAGTACAATGAGCAGTTCTTC
>TRBV15|TRBD1|-|TRBJ1-1
CATSSGTGELNTEAFF
TGTGCCACCAGCAGCGGGACAGGGGAGTTGAACACTGAAGCTTTCTTT
>TRBV5-1|-|-|TRBJ2-7
CASSLEVGRGYEQYF
TGCGCCAGCAGCTTGGAGGTCGGGAGAGGCTACGAGCAGTACTTC
>TRBV4-1|-|-|TRBJ1-1
CASSQEWLAGSTEAFF
TGCGCCAGCAGCCAAGAGTGGCTGGCGGGATCCACTGAAGCTTTCTTT
>TRBV15|-|-|TRBJ2-1
CATSRDVSSSYNEQFF
TGTGCCACCAGCAGAGATGTAAGCAGCTCCTACAATGAGCAGTTCTTC
>TRBV9|-|few|TRBJ1-6
CASSVDLGLNSPLHF
TGTGCCAGCAGCGTAGACTTGGGGCTGAATTCACCCCTCCACTTT
>TRBV28|-|-|TRBJ2-4
CASRRGPGEGEGIQYF
TGTGCCAGCAGACGGGGACCAGGGGAGGGAGAGGGCATTCAGTACTTC
>TRBV5-1|-|-|TRBJ2-2
CASSLEGHITGELFF
TGCGCCAGCAGCTTGGAGGGACATATCACCGGGGAGCTGTTTTTT
>TRBV5-1|TRBD2|-|TRBJ2-5
CASSLNGAGGPETQYF
TGCGCCAGCAGCTTGAACGGAGCGGGGGGGCCAGAGACCCAGTACTTC
>TRBV9|-|-|TRBJ2-2
CASSVGFNTGELFF
TGTGCCAGCAGCGTAGGATTTAACACCGGGGAGCTGTTTTTT
>TRBV28|TRBD1|-|TRBJ1-1
CASNYGDRLNTEAFF
TGTGCCAGCAACTACGGGGACAGGTTAAACACTGAAGCTTTCTTT
>TRBV27|-|-|TRBJ2-2
CASSQDYPPGELFF
TGTGCCAGCAGCCAGGACTACCCACCCGGGGAGCTGTTTTTT
>TRBV29-1|-|-|TRBJ2-7
CSVEGAYEQYF
TGCAGCGTTGAGGGAGCCTACGAGCAGTACTTC
>TRBV27|-|-|TRBJ2-3
CASSGAGMNTDTQYF
TGTGCCAGCAGCGGCGCAGGGATGAACACAGATACGCAGTATTTT
>TRBV6-6|-|-|TRBJ2-7
CASSLGKTYEQYF
TGTGCCAGCAGTTTAGGCAAAACCTACGAGCAGTACTTC
>TRBV2|TRBD2|-|TRBJ2-3
CASSEAKRGATDTQYF
TGTGCCAGCAGTGAAGCTAAGCGGGGGGCCACAGATACGCAGTATTTT
>TRBV27|-|-|TRBJ2-5
CASKGNYQETQYF
TGTGCCAGCAAGGGAAACTACCAAGAGACCCAGTACTTC
>TRBV27|TRBD1|many|TRBJ1-5
CASSFAFAGGSNQPQHF
TGTGCCAGCAGTTTCGCCTTTGCAGGGGGGAGCAATCAGCCCCAGCATTTT
>TRBV28|TRBD2|-|TRBJ2-7
CASGDEQYF
TGTGCTAGCGGGGACGAGCAGTACTTC
>TRBV27|TRBD2|-|TRBJ2-7
CASSLSGITYEQYF
TGTGCCAGCAGTTTAAGCGGGATTACCTACGAGCAGTACTTC